The sequence of this T cell receptor (beta chain) was determined in a study of T cell responses to AZD1222 COVID-19 vaccine. Study-level points and caveats: Regions left unmutated in variants are reportedly the target of nearly half of spike-specific TCRs. It was only a handful of AZD1222 recipients who were seropositive at baseline. Recipients of two AZD1222 doses showed rising Spike-specific TCR breadth and depth. It should be noted that donors were predominantly white British and more often female, and clonal diversity was possibly underestimated.

Repertoires were generated with immunoSEQ multiplex PCR, while TCRdb's copy carries only in-frame clones and drops some. The sample has 100,000 to 150,000 clones; more than 75% are singletons. V was shortened by 3 bases and J by 4 bases, with 12 bases between the two germline ends. Germline V gives CDR1 LNHDA, CDR2 SQIVND (reference sequence). The CDR3 is made up of 14 amino acids. Comments on this clone: Its antigen is unidentified.

The chain has TRBV19 and TRBJ1-1, with D possibly TRBD1 on 6 matching bases. This TCR was recovered from an adult in good health. Sample: peripheral blood, taken on day 0 of AZD1222 vaccination. The CDR3 here is CASSIDRYGTEAFF. The CDR3 DNA reads as TGTGCCAGTAGTATCGACAGGTACGGCACTGAAGCTTTCTTT.